Shown below are 16 T cell receptor beta chains from a single sample sequenced in a study of OX40 agonist ivuxolimab in advanced cancers. Assay used: immunoSEQ multiplex PCR; TCRdb lists only in-frame clones, some missing. The sample has approximately 92,000 clones; approximately 93% are singletons. The sample consisted of CD4+ or CD8+ T cells sorted from blood, taken in a trial of the OX40 agonist ivuxolimab. These receptors were collected from an adult with an advanced solid tumor such as melanoma, head and neck, liver or kidney cancer.

V is TRBV30 and J is TRBJ2-1, with TRBD2 matching 9 bases. V dropped 3 bases and J dropped 4; count of bases not matched to a gene: 7. The length of the CDR3 is 15 residues. CDR1 is GTSNPN, CDR2 SVGIG, per germline (reference sequence). DNA of the CDR3: TGTGCCTGGAGGATTGGGCTAGCGGGATACAATGAGCAGTTCTTC. It specifies CAWRIGLAGYNEQFF. Combining the CDR3 with reference TRBV30 and TRBJ2-1 gives the whole variable domain SQTIHQWPATLVQPVGSPLSLECTVEGTSNPNLYWYRQAAGRGLQLLFYSVGIGQISSEVPQNLSASRPQDRQFILSSKKLLLSDSGFYLCAWRIGLAGYNEQFFGPGTRLTVL.

The chain uses TRBV7-3 and TRBJ1-1; possible D gene TRBD1, 6 bases. The germline V and J ends were trimmed by 5 bases and 1 base, with 14 bases remaining between them. CDR1 and CDR2 from the germline V gene are SGHTA and FQGTGA. This CDR3 spans 15 amino acids. CDR3 residues: CASSPSGTPNTEAFF. In DNA, the CDR3 is TGTGCCAGCAGCCCATCCGGGACACCGAACACTGAAGCTTTCTTT.

The V gene is TRBV2, the J gene TRBJ2-3; weak D call: TRBD2 (6 bases). The CDR3 spans 15 residues. The V gene lost 5 bases and the J gene lost 4 bases, with 16 bases spanning the gap. The germline CDR1 and CDR2 sequences are SNHLY and FYNNEI. CDR3 region: CASSIRDWRADTQYF. CDR3 in DNA: TGTGCCAGCAGTATCCGGGACTGGAGGGCAGATACGCAGTATTTT.

The chain carries TRBV5-6 and TRBJ1-2; D gene ambiguous. The CDR3 loop spans 14 amino acids. The germline V gene encodes CDR1 SGHDT and CDR2 YYEEEE. Between the trimmed V and J ends, which lost 4 bases and 4 bases, there was a span of 14 bases. The CDR3 DNA reads TGTGCCAGCAGCGGATCAGCAGCCGGCTATGGCTACACCTTC. Translating gives CASSGSAAGYGYTF. Full variable domain (outside the CDR3, taken from reference TRBV5-6 and TRBJ1-2): DAGVTQSPTHLIKTRGQQVTLRCSPKSGHDTVSWYQQALGQGPQFIFQYYEEEERQRGNFPDRFSGHQFPNYSSELNVNALLLGDSALYLCASSGSAAGYGYTFGSGTRLTVV.

The chain couples TRBV6-5 to TRBJ2-7, with D possibly matching TRBD1 (6 bases). Germline CDR1 is MNHEY and CDR2 is SVGAGI. V was pared by 5 bases and J by 2 bases, with 16 bases between. This CDR3 comprises 15 residues. The CDR3 coding sequence is TGTGCCAGCAGTGGGTGGACAGAAAATCCCTACGAGCAGTACTTC. Its protein product is CASSGWTENPYEQYF.

This chain links TRBV29-1 with TRBJ1-1; possible D gene TRBD1, 6 bases. Trimming removed 3 bases at V and 3 bases at J, with 14 bases between. Germline V gene data show CDR1 as SQVTM and CDR2 as ANQGSEA. The CDR3 contains 14 residues. CDR3 in DNA: TGCAGCGTTGACGAGGGGGGCGCGTACACTGAAGCTTTCTTT. It yields the protein CSVDEGGAYTEAFF.

This chain joins TRBV19 and TRBJ2-1, with D perhaps TRBD1 (6 bases). This CDR3 spans 15 amino acids. Germline CDR1 LNHDA, CDR2 SQIVND (reference sequence). Trimming removed 5 bases from V and 3 bases from J, with 14 bases in between. For the CDR3, the DNA is TGTGCCAGTAGTTCACAGGGTATTATCTACAATGAGCAGTTCTTC. This sequence encodes CASSSQGIIYNEQFF.

The rearrangement uses TRBV29-1 and TRBJ1-2; maybe TRBD1 (6 bases). This CDR3 has 15 residues. Trimming removed 7 bases at V and 2 bases at J, with 20 bases between. The germline V gene encodes CDR1 SQVTM and CDR2 ANQGSEA. CDR3 protein: CSARGAGDMNYGYTF. The CDR3, as DNA: TGCAGCGCCCGGGGGGCAGGGGACATGAACTATGGCTACACCTTC.

The chain recombines TRBV11-2 with TRBJ1-4; D unclear. Per germline, CDR1 SGHAT and CDR2 FQNNGV. The CDR3 runs 13 residues. Between the trimmed V and J ends, which lost 3 bases and 8 bases, there was a span of 10 bases. CDR3 loop: CASSFSDGEKLFF. The CDR3 DNA reads as TGTGCCAGCAGCTTCTCGGACGGAGAAAAACTGTTTTTT. Looking up the rest from reference TRBV11-2 and TRBJ1-4 gives the full variable domain: EAGVAQSPRYKIIEKRQSVAFWCNPISGHATLYWYQQILGQGPKLLIQFQNNGVVDDSQLPKDRFSAERLKGVDSTLKIQPAKLEDSAVYLCASSFSDGEKLFFGSGTQLSVL.

The rearrangement uses TRBV5-4 and TRBJ2-1, with TRBD2 identical over 8 bases. This CDR3 comprises 16 residues. Germline lookup yields CDR1 SGHNT and CDR2 YYREEE (reference sequence). V gave up 0 bases and J gave up 6 bases; unmatched junction bases: 8. The CDR3 DNA is TGTGCCAGCAGCTTGGATTCGCTAGCGGGTCCCAATGAGCAGTTCTTC. Protein: CASSLDSLAGPNEQFF.

This clone appeared a single time. The chain employs TRBV5-7 and TRBJ2-3; D gene ambiguous. TRBV5-7 is filed as an ORF, its function uncertain. CDR3 length equals 12 residues. V was trimmed by 0 bases and J by 4 bases, leaving 3 bases between them. The CDR3 spells CASSLGADTQYF. CDR3 DNA: TGTGCCAGCAGCTTGGGGGCAGATACGCAGTATTTT.

The rearrangement uses TRBV19 and TRBJ2-7; D is undetermined. Germline lookup yields CDR1 LNHDA and CDR2 SQIVND (reference sequence). Between the trimmed V and J ends, which lost 0 bases and 3 bases, there was a span of 15 bases. The CDR3 covers 16 residues. CDR3 coding DNA: TGTGCCAGTAGTATAGAATACGCGACTGTTGGCTACGAGCAGTACTTC. This gives the protein CASSIEYATVGYEQYF.

The chain employs TRBV4-3 and TRBJ1-2; D unclear. This CDR3 comprises 17 residues. Germline V gives CDR1 LGHNA, CDR2 YSLEER. The V end was cut by 0 bases, the J end by 8 bases, with 22 bases between. CDR3 nucleotide sequence: TGCGCCAGCAGCCAAGACCGGGATCTCCTACTATCGGGGGGCTACACCTTC. As protein: CASSQDRDLLLSGGYTF.

A word on this clone: Other DNA sequences in this sample translate to the same CDR3. This chain joins TRBV5-6 and TRBJ1-3; D uncertain. The germline gives CDR1 SGHDT, CDR2 YYEEEE. The CDR3 sequence is 13 residues long. Between the trimmed V and J ends, which lost 4 bases and 4 bases, there was a span of 9 bases. The CDR3 DNA sequence: TGTGCCAGCAGCACCGGTCGAGGAAACACCATATATTTT. As protein: CASSTGRGNTIYF.

V is TRBV28 and J is TRBJ2-7; TRBD2 agrees at 10 bases. The CDR3 spans 15 residues. Germline V lookup: CDR1 MDHEN, CDR2 SYDVKM. V lost 1 base, J lost 4 bases, and 4 bases stayed unmatched. The CDR3 region has the DNA TGTGCCAGCAGTTTATCGGCTAGCGGGGGATACGAGCAGTACTTC. Translation gives CASSLSASGGYEQYF.

CDR3 DNA sequence: TGCGGCCTCGATACAGATGGGGAGGGGCCCAATCAGCCCCAGCATTTT. Protein: CGLDTDGEGPNQPQHF. The chain links TRBV10-1 to TRBJ1-5; a possible D gene is TRBD1 (5 bases). Germline lookup yields CDR1 WNHNN and CDR2 SYGVQD (reference sequence). This CDR3 spans 16 amino acids.